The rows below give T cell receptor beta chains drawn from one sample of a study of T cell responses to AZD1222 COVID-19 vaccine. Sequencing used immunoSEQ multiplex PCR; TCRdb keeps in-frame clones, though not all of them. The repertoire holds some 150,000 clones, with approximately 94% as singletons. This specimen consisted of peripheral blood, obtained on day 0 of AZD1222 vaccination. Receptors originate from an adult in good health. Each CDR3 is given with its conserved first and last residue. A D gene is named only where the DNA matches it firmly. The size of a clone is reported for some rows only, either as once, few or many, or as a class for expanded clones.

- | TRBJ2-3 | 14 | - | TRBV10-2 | CASRNQGSTDTQYF | TGCGCCAGCAGGAATCAGGGGTCCACAGATACGCAGTATTTT
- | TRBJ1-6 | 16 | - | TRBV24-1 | CATLKGMRSYNSPLHF | TGTGCCACCTTGAAAGGGATGCGGTCCTATAATTCACCCCTCCACTTT
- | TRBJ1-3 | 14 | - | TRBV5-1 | CASSFEGVANTIYF | TGCGCCAGCAGCTTTGAGGGTGTGGCAAACACCATATATTTT
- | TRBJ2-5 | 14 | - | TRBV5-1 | CASTRLSGQETQYF | TGCGCCAGCACGCGTTTAAGCGGCCAAGAGACCCAGTACTTC
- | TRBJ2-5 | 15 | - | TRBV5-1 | CASSLAFLGRETQYF | TGCGCCAGCAGCTTGGCGTTTTTGGGGAGGGAGACCCAGTACTTC
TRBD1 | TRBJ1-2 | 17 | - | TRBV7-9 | CASSSPSGTGGLNGYTF | TGTGCCAGCAGCTCACCCTCCGGGACAGGGGGATTAAATGGCTACACCTTC
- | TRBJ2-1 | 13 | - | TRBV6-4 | CASSLTTYNEQFF | TGTGCCAGCAGTTTGACTACCTACAATGAGCAGTTCTTC
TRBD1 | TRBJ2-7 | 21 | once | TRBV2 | CASSDRPATGGAKGSSYEQYF | TGTGCCAGCAGTGACCGACCCGCTACAGGGGGCGCAAAGGGAAGCTCCTACGAGCAGTACTTC
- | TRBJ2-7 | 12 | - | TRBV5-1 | CASSLNSPEQYF | TGCGCCAGCAGCTTGAACAGCCCCGAGCAGTACTTC
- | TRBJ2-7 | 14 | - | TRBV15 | CATAPRDALNEQYF | TGTGCCACCGCCCCGAGGGACGCTTTAAACGAGCAGTACTTC
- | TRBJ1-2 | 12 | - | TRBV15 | CATSRDSYGYTF | TGTGCCACCAGCAGAGACAGCTATGGCTACACCTTC
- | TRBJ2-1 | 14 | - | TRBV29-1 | CSVGGRGAYNEQFF | TGCAGCGTTGGCGGGCGGGGTGCCTACAATGAGCAGTTCTTC
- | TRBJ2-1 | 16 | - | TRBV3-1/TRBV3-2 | CASSQERQSSYNEQFF | TGTGCCAGCAGCCAAGAAAGGCAGAGCTCCTACAATGAGCAGTTCTTC
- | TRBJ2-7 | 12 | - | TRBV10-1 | CANNGGTYEQYF | TGCGCCAACAATGGGGGAACCTACGAGCAGTACTTC
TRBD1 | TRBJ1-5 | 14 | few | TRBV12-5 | CASGTGQPNQPQHF | TGTGCTAGTGGTACGGGACAGCCGAATCAGCCCCAGCATTTT
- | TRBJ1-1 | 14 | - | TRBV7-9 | CASSLSGAQEVAFF | TGTGCCAGCAGCCTATCGGGGGCGCAGGAGGTAGCTTTCTTT
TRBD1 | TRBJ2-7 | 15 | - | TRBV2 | CASFEGPDRTGEQYF | TGTGCCAGCTTTGAAGGCCCGGACAGGACGGGCGAGCAGTACTTC
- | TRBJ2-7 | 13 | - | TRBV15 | CATSRGISYEQYF | TGTGCCACCAGCAGAGGAATCTCCTACGAGCAGTACTTC